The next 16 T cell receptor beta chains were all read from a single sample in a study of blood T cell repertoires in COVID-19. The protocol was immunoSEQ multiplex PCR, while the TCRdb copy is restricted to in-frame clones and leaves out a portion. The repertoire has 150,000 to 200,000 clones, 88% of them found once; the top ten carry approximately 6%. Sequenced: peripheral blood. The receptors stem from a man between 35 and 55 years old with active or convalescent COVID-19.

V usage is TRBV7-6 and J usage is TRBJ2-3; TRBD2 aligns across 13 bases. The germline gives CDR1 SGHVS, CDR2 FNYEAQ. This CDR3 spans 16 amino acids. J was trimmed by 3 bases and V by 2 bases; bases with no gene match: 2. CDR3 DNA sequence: TGTGCCAGCAGCTTAACTAGCGGGAGGGTAACAGATACGCAGTATTTT. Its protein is CASSLTSGRVTDTQYF.

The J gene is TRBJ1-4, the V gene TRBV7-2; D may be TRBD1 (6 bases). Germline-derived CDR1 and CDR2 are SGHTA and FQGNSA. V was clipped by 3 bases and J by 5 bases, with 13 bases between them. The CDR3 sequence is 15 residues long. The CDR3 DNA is TGTGCCAGCAGCTTCCCGGGACAAGTCAATGAAAAACTGTTTTTT. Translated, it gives CASSFPGQVNEKLFF. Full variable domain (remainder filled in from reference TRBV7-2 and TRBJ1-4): GAGVSQSPSNKVTEKGKDVELRCDPISGHTALYWYRQSLGQGLEFLIYFQGNSAPDKSGLPSDRFSAERTGGSVSTLTIQRTQQEDSAVYLCASSFPGQVNEKLFFGSGTQLSVL.

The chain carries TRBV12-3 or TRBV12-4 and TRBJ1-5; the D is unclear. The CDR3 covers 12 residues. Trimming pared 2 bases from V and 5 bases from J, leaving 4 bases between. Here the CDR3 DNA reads TGTGCCAGCAGTTTACTCCATCAGCCCCAGCATTTT. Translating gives CASSLLHQPQHF.

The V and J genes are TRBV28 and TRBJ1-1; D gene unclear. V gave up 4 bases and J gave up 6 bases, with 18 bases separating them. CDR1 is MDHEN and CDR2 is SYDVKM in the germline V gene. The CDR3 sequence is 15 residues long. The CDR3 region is CASSSRRGFNSEAFF. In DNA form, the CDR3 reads TGTGCCAGCAGTTCCCGGCGGGGTTTTAATTCTGAAGCTTTCTTT.

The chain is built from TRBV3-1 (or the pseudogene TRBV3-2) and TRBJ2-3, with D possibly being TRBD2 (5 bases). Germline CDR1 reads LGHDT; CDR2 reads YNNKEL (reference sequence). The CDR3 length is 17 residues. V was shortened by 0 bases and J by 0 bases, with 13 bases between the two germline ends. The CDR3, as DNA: TGTGCCAGCAGCCAAGAATCGTTGCCGGGGAGCACAGATACGCAGTATTTT. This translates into CASSQESLPGSTDTQYF.

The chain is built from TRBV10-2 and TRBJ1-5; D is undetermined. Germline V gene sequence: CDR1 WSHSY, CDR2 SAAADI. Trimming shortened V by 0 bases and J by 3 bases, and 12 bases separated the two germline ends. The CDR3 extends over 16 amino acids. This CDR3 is CASSESGGLSNQPQHF. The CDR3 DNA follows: TGCGCCAGCAGTGAGTCAGGAGGACTGTCCAATCAGCCCCAGCATTTT.

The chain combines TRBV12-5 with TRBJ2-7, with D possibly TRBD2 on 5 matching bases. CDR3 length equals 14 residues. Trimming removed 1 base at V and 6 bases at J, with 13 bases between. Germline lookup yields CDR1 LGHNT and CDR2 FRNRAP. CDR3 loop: CASGLELSGSEQYF. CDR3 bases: TGTGCTAGTGGTTTGGAACTGTCGGGAAGCGAGCAGTACTTC.

This chain's CDR3 is CASSLEGNGNQPQHF. As DNA, the CDR3 is TGCGCCAGCAGCTTGGAGGGGAATGGCAATCAGCCCCAGCATTTT. This chain joins TRBV5-1 and TRBJ1-5; D perhaps matches TRBD1 (5 bases). From germline, CDR1 is SGHRS and CDR2 YFSETQ. The CDR3 covers 15 residues. V lost 0 bases to trimming and J lost 2 bases, with 9 bases between them. The variable domain in full, completed from reference TRBV5-1 and TRBJ1-5, reads KAGVTQTPRYLIKTRGQQVTLSCSPISGHRSVSWYQQTPGQGLQFLFEYFSETQRNKGNFPGRFSGRQFSNSRSEMNVSTLELGDSALYLCASSLEGNGNQPQHFGDGTRLSIL.

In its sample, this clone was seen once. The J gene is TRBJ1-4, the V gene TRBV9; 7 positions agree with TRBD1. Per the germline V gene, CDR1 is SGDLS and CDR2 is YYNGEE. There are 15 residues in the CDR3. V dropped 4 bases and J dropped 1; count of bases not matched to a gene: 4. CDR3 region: CASSPYRGTNEKLFF. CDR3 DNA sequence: TGTGCCAGCAGCCCCTACAGGGGAACTAATGAAAAACTGTTTTTT.

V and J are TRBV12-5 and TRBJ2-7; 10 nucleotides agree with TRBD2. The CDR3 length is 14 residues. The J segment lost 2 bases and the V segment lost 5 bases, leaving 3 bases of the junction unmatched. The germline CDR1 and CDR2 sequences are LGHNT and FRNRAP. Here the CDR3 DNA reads TGTGCTAGTGGTGCTAGCGGGAGACCCTACGAGCAGTACTTC. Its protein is CASGASGRPYEQYF.

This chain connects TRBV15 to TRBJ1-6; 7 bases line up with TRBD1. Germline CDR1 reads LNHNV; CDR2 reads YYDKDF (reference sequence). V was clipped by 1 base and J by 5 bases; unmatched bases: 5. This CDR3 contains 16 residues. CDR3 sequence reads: CATSRAGGFDNSPLHF. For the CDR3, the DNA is TGTGCCACCAGCAGAGCAGGGGGTTTCGATAATTCACCCCTCCACTTT.

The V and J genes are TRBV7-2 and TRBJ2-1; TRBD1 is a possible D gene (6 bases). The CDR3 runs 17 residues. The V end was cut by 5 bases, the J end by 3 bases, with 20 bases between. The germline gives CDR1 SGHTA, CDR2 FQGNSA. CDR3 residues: CASSDLAGTTLYNEQFF. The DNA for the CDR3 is TGTGCCAGCAGCGACCTCGCCGGGACAACACTCTACAATGAGCAGTTCTTC.

CDR3 in DNA: TGCGCCAGCAGCTTGGGCAGGGGTGGTGAGCAGTACTTC. Encoded protein: CASSLGRGGEQYF. The rearrangement uses TRBV5-1 and TRBJ2-7; a weak D match, TRBD1 (6 bases). This CDR3 is built from 13 residues. Germline V gene data show CDR1 as SGHRS and CDR2 as YFSETQ. V was clipped by 0 bases and J by 7 bases, with 11 bases between them.

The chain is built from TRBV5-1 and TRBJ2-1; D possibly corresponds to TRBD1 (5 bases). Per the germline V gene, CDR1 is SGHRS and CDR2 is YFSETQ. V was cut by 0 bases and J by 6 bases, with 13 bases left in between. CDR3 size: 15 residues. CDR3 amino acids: CASSLAVGRGNEQFF. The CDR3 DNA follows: TGCGCCAGCAGCTTGGCAGTCGGTAGGGGCAATGAGCAGTTCTTC.

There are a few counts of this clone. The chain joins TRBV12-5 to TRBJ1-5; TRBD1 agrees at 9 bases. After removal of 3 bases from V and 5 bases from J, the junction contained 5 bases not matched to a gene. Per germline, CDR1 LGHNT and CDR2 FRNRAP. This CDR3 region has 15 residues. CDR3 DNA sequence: TGTGCTAGTGGTTTAGGAGGGACAGGGTATCAGCCCCAGCATTTT. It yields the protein CASGLGGTGYQPQHF.

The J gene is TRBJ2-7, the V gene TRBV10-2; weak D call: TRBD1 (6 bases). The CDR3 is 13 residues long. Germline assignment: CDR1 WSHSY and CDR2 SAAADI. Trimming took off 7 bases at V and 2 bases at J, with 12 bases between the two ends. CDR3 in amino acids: CASIPDSTYEQYF. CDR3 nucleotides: TGCGCCAGCATCCCGGACAGTACCTACGAGCAGTACTTC.